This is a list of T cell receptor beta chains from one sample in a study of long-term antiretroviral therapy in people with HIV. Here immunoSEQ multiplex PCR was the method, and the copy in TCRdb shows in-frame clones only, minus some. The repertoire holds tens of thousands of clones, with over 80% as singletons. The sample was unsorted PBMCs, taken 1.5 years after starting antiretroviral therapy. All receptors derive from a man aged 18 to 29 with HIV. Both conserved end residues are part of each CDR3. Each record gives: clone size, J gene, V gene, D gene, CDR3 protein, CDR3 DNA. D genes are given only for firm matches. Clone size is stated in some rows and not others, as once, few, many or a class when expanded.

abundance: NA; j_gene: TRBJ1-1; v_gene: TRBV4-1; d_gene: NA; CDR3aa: CASSQDLNGNTEAFF; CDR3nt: TGCGCCAGCAGCCAAGATCTGAACGGAAACACTGAAGCTTTCTTT
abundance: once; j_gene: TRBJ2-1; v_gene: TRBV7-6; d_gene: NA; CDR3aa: CASSPRTSYNEQFF; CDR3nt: TGTGCCAGCAGCCCGAGGACGTCATACAATGAGCAGTTCTTC
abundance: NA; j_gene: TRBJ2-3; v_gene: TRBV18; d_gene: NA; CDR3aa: CASSQTGSTDTQYF; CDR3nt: TGTGCCAGCTCACAGACGGGTAGCACAGATACGCAGTATTTT
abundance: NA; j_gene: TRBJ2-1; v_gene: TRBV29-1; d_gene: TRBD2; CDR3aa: CSVTTSGTHNEQFF; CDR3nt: TGCAGCGTCACGACTAGCGGGACCCACAATGAGCAGTTCTTC
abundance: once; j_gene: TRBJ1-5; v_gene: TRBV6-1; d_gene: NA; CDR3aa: CASMGRINQPQHF; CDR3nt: TGTGCCAGCATGGGGCGCATCAATCAGCCCCAGCATTTT
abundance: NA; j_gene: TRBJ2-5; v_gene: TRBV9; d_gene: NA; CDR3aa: CASSVSPQETQYF; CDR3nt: TGTGCCAGCAGCGTGTCACCGCAAGAGACCCAGTACTTC
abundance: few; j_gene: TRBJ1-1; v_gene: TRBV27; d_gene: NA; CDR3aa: CASSYDRNMNTEAFF; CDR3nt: TGTGCCAGCAGTTACGACAGAAACATGAACACTGAAGCTTTCTTT
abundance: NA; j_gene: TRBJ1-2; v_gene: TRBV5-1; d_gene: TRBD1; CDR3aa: CASSLLGTGLGDYGYTF; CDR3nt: TGCGCCAGCAGCTTGTTGGGGACAGGGTTGGGTGACTATGGCTACACCTTC
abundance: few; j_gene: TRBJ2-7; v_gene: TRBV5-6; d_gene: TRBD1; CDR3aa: CASSRDRAGEQYF; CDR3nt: TGTGCCAGCAGCCGGGACAGGGCGGGCGAGCAGTACTTC
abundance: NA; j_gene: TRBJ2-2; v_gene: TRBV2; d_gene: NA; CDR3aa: CASCSGTSYTGELFF; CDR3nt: TGTGCCAGCTGTTCCGGGACATCTTACACCGGGGAGCTGTTTTTT
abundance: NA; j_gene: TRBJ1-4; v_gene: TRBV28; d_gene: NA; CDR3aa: CASRLGGEKLFF; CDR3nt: TGTGCCAGCAGACTGGGGGGTGAAAAACTGTTTTTT
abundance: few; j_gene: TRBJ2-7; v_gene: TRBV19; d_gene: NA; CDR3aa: CASSNVQRAQQYF; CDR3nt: TGTGCCAGTAGTAATGTCCAGAGGGCGCAACAGTACTTC
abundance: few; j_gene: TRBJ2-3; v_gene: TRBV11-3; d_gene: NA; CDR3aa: CASSLMGDTQYF; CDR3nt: TGTGCCAGCAGCTTGATGGGGGATACGCAGTATTTT
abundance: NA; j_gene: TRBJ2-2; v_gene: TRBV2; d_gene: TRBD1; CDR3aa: CASKGQLNTGELFF; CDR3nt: TGTGCCAGCAAGGGACAGCTGAACACCGGGGAGCTGTTTTTT
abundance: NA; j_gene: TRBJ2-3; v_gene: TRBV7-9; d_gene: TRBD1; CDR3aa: CASSLNRGPQYF; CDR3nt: TGTGCCAGCAGCCTTAACAGGGGGCCGCAGTATTTT